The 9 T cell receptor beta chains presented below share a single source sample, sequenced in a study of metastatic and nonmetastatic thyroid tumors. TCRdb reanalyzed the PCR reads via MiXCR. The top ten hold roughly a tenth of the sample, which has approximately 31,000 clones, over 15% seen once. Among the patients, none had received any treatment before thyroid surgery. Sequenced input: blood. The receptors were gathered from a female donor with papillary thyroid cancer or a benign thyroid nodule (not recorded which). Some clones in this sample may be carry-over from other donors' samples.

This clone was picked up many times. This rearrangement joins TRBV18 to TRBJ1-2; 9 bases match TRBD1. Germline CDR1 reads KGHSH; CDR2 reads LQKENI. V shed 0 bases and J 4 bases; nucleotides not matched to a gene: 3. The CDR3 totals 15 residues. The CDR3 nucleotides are TGTGCCAGCTCACCACCGACAGGGGGAGGCTATGGCTACACCTTC. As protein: CASSPPTGGGYGYTF. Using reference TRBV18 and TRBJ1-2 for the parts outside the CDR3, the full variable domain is NAGVMQNPRHLVRRRGQEARLRCSPMKGHSHVYWYRQLPEEGLKFMVYLQKENIIDESGMPKERFSAEFPKEGPSILRIQQVVRGDSAAYFCASSPPTGGGYGYTFGSGTRLTVV.

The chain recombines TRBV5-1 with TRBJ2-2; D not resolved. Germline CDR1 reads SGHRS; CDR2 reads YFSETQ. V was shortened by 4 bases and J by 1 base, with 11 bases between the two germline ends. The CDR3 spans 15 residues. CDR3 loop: CASSPTPQNTGELFF. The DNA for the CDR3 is TGCGCCAGCAGCCCAACGCCCCAGAACACCGGGGAGCTGTTTTTT.

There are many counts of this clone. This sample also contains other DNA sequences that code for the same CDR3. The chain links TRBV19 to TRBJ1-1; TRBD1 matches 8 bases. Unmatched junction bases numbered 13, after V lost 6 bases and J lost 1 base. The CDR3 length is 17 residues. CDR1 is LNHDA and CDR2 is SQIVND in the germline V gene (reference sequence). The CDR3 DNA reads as TGTGCCAGTAGCATGGGGGAGACGGGGACAGGGAACACTGAAGCTTTCTTT. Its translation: CASSMGETGTGNTEAFF.

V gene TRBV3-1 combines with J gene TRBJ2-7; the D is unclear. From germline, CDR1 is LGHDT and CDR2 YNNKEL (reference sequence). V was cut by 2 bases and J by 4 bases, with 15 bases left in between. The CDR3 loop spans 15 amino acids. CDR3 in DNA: TGTGCCAGCAGCCAAACAAGGACGGAGTCTTACGAGCAGTACTTC. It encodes CASSQTRTESYEQYF.

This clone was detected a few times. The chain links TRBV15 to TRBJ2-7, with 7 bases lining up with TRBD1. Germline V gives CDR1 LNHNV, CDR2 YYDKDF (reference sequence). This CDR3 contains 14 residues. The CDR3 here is CEASRELGGHEQYF. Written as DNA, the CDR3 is TGTGAGGCCAGCAGAGAGTTAGGGGGCCACGAGCAGTACTTC.

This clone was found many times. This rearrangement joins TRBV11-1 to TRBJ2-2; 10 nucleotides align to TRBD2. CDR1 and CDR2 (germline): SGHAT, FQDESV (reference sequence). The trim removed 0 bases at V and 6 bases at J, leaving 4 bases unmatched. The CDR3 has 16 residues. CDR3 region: CASSLAPAGGPGELFF. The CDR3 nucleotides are TGTGCCAGCAGCTTAGCTCCAGCGGGGGGGCCCGGGGAGCTGTTTTTT. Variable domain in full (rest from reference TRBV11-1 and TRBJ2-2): EAEVAQSPRYKITEKSQAVAFWCDPISGHATLYWYRQILGQGPELLVQFQDESVVDDSQLPKDRFSAERLKGVDSTLKIQPAELGDSAMYLCASSLAPAGGPGELFFGEGSRLTVL.

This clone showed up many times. CDR3 sequence (DNA): TGTGCCAGCAGCTTAGTAGGGTTGGGGAATGAGCAGTTCTTC. Amino acids: CASSLVGLGNEQFF. The chain is built from TRBV7-9 and TRBJ2-1; D is undetermined. The ends were cut back, 1 base at V and 7 bases at J, with 11 bases in the middle. Germline CDR1 reads SEHNR; CDR2 reads FQNEAQ (reference sequence). The CDR3 totals 14 residues.

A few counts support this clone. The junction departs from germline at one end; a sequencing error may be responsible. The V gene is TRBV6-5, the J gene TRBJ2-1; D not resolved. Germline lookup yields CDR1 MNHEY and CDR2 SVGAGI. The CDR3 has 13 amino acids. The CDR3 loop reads CASIYPPYNDQFF. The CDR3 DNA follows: TGTGCCAGCATTTACCCCCCCTACAATGATCAGTTCTTC.

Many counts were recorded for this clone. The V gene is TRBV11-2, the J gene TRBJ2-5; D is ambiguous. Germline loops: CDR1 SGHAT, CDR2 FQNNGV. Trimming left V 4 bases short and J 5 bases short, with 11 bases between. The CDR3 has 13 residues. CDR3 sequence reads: CASSSNRLETQYF. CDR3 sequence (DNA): TGTGCCAGCAGCTCCAACCGTTTGGAGACCCAGTACTTC.